The 14 T cell receptor beta chains presented below share a single source sample, sequenced in a study of shared clonotypes between healthy human individuals. Profiling relied on immunoSEQ multiplex PCR, and the TCRdb table lists in-frame clones only, not all of them. The sample has roughly 300,000 clones, around 86% seen once. Sequenced material: memory CD8+ T cells sorted from blood. Noted subset: CD45RO+ cells pooled with CCR7-negative TemRA cells. The source is a man between 18 and 35 years old in good health.

The chain links TRBV14 to TRBJ2-7; D uncertain. Per germline, CDR1 SGHDN and CDR2 FVKESK. The V and J ends lost 1 base and 5 bases respectively, with 6 bases between them. This CDR3 is 12 amino acids long. The CDR3 is CASSQVVHEQYF. The CDR3 DNA follows: TGTGCCAGCAGCCAAGTTGTCCACGAGCAGTACTTC.

This chain uses TRBV30 with TRBJ2-2, with a tentative D call TRBD1 (5 bases). V was cut by 2 bases and J by 6 bases, with 10 bases left in between. The CDR3 covers 13 residues. Looked up from germline, CDR1 is GTSNPN and CDR2 is SVGIG (reference sequence). This CDR3 reads CAWSIRVPGELFF. The CDR3 nucleotides read TGTGCCTGGAGTATCAGGGTACCCGGGGAGCTGTTTTTT.

The rearrangement joins TRBV5-6 to TRBJ1-1, with unresolved D. The CDR3 has 13 amino acids. V was cut by 1 base and J by 1 base, with 5 bases left in between. Germline CDR1 reads SGHDT; CDR2 reads YYEEEE. In nucleotides, the CDR3 is TGTGCCAGCAGCTTGTCAGAGAACACTGAAGCTTTCTTT. Translated: CASSLSENTEAFF.

V is TRBV10-2 and J is TRBJ2-5, with D unclear. V dropped 3 bases and J dropped 0 bases, with 8 bases sitting between them. Germline V gene data show CDR1 as WSHSY and CDR2 as SAAADI. The CDR3 has 14 residues. CDR3 sequence (DNA): TGCGCCAGCAGTGAATACGGGTACCAAGAGACCCAGTACTTC. Translation gives CASSEYGYQETQYF.

The sample holds many counts of this clone. V and J are TRBV11-2 and TRBJ2-7; no firm D call. The V gene lost 2 bases and the J gene lost 2 bases, with 10 bases spanning the gap. This CDR3 has 14 amino acids. Per the germline V gene, CDR1 is SGHAT and CDR2 is FQNNGV. The DNA of the CDR3 is TGTGCCAGCAGCTTACTTTTAAGCCCCTACGAGCAGTACTTC. It translates to CASSLLLSPYEQYF.

The chain links TRBV28 to TRBJ2-3; D remains unclear. The CDR3 runs 14 residues. Germline V gene sequence: CDR1 MDHEN, CDR2 SYDVKM. V lost 6 bases, J lost 6 bases, and 16 bases lay in between. DNA of the CDR3: TGTGCCAGCAGCCCCGCCCCCAGGTACGATACGCAGTATTTT. Translated, it gives CASSPAPRYDTQYF.

The chain links TRBV19 to TRBJ2-1, with TRBD1 matching over 8 bases. The CDR3 runs 15 residues. Germline-derived CDR1 and CDR2 are LNHDA and SQIVND (reference sequence). V shed 5 bases and J 7 bases; nucleotides not matched to a gene: 10. DNA of the CDR3: TGTGCCAGTAGTTACGGACAGGGTGTAGGTAATGAGCAGTTCTTC. The encoded protein is CASSYGQGVGNEQFF.

The chain has TRBV4-1 and TRBJ2-7; weak D call: TRBD1 (5 bases). Germline CDR1 reads MGHRA; CDR2 reads YSYEKL. The CDR3 spans 16 residues. Deletions cut 1 base from V and 2 bases from J, with 15 bases between. As DNA, the CDR3 is TGCGCCAGCAGCCAAGGTCGGTTGAGACAGCCCTACGAGCAGTACTTC. Its protein is CASSQGRLRQPYEQYF.

This CDR3 reads CASSYQGGYTF. CDR3 DNA: TGTGCCAGCAGTTATCAGGGGGGCTACACCTTC. This rearrangement joins TRBV6-6 to TRBJ1-2; tentative D call: TRBD1 (6 bases). In germline, CDR1 is MNHNY, CDR2 SVGAGI (reference sequence). The V end was cut by 3 bases, the J end by 8 bases, with 7 bases between. The CDR3 is made up of 11 amino acids.

V is TRBV18 and J is TRBJ1-1; no clear D gene. Per germline, CDR1 KGHSH and CDR2 LQKENI. The CDR3 runs to 16 residues. The ends were cut back, 0 bases at V and 1 base at J, with 12 bases in the middle. The CDR3: CASSPPSGESNTEAFF. Written as DNA, the CDR3 is TGTGCCAGCTCACCACCGTCCGGCGAGTCGAACACTGAAGCTTTCTTT.

The chain employs TRBV28 and TRBJ2-1, with 7 positions matching TRBD1. Trimming at V came to 4 bases and at J to 1 base, leaving 7 bases not matched to a gene. This CDR3 contains 16 residues. CDR1 is MDHEN and CDR2 is SYDVKM in the germline V gene. As DNA, the CDR3 is TGTGCCAGCAGTTCCGACAGGGAGCTTTCCTACAATGAGCAGTTCTTC. Protein product: CASSSDRELSYNEQFF.

This clone was seen only once. The rearrangement uses TRBV28 and TRBJ1-2, with TRBD1 matching 8 bases. Per the germline V gene, CDR1 is MDHEN and CDR2 is SYDVKM. V dropped 6 bases and J dropped 5; count of bases not matched to a gene: 8. The CDR3 has 14 amino acids. CDR3 in amino acids: CASRLQGGFYGYTF. The CDR3 DNA reads TGTGCCAGCAGATTACAGGGGGGGTTTTATGGCTACACCTTC.

Only one count was recorded for this clone. The chain links TRBV11-3 to TRBJ2-7; no clear D gene. CDR3 length: 15 amino acids. Germline V gene data show CDR1 as SGHNT and CDR2 as YENEEA. The V end was cut by 6 bases, the J end by 5 bases, with 20 bases between. In DNA form, the CDR3 reads TGTGCCAGCAGTTCCCCCCTCGACGGTAGCAACGAGCAGTACTTC. It encodes CASSSPLDGSNEQYF.

This sequence joins TRBV27 and TRBJ2-7; D gene unclear. The V gene's germline CDR1 is MNHEY and CDR2 SMNVEV (reference sequence). The CDR3 is made up of 16 amino acids. V was clipped by 0 bases and J by 3 bases, with 15 bases between them. The CDR3 nucleotides read TGTGCCAGCAGTTTATCGGTGGGATCCCGTTTCTACGAGCAGTACTTC. Amino acid sequence: CASSLSVGSRFYEQYF.